What follows are 24 T cell receptor beta chains derived from one specimen sequenced in a study of Graves' ophthalmopathy and Graves' hyperthyroidism. Amplification of the TCR beta CDR3 regions used RNA transcripts (as template). First-round RT-PCR employed HTBI primers, with a second-round multiplex PCR after it. TCRdb ran MiXCR on the multiplex PCR reads and lists one entry per CDR3 protein. Found here are about 220,000 distinct CDR3 sequences, approximately 21% of them singletons; the top ten hold 43%. The sequenced sample was peripheral blood. These receptors were taken from a woman between 50 and 59 years old with Graves' ophthalmopathy.

This clonotype was detected ten times or more. This rearrangement joins TRBV11-2 to TRBJ2-5; 7 nucleotides line up with TRBD2. This CDR3 has 15 amino acids. Germline loops: CDR1 SGHAT, CDR2 FQNNGV. J lost 5 bases, V lost 4 bases, and 10 bases had no gene match. CDR3 DNA: TGTGCCAGCAGCTACCAAGGGAGGGAAATGGAGACCCAGTACTTC. Translation gives CASSYQGREMETQYF.

Note on this clonotype: The junction shows a germline mismatch at one end, possibly a read error. This chain uses TRBV11-2 with TRBJ1-1; the D is unclear. CDR1 and CDR2 (germline): SGHAT, FQNNGV. The CDR3 runs to 11 residues. CDR3 DNA: TGCGGGCGAGGCAGAAACACTGAAGCTTTCTTT. This sequence encodes CGRGRNTEAFF.

There are many counts of this clonotype. The chain couples TRBV5-8 to TRBJ1-6; 9 nucleotides match TRBD1. This CDR3 has 17 amino acids. V shed 4 bases, J shed 3 bases, and the junction held 8 bases outside the gene matches. Germline assignment: CDR1 SGHTS and CDR2 YDEGEE. CDR3 region: CASSKMPGQGYNSPLHF. The DNA of the CDR3 is TGTGCCAGCAGCAAAATGCCGGGACAGGGCTATAATTCACCCCTCCACTTT.

The sample holds many counts of this clonotype. This sequence joins TRBV10-3 and TRBJ1-1, with D tentatively TRBD1 (5 bases). V was trimmed by 11 bases and J by 4 bases, leaving 17 bases between them. The CDR3 has 13 amino acids. Germline V gives CDR1 ENHRY, CDR2 SYGVKD. For the CDR3, the DNA is TGTGCCCTGACGCAGGGAATGGGCACTGAAGCTTTCTTT. It translates to CALTQGMGTEAFF.

The V and J genes are TRBV28 and TRBJ1-2; the match to TRBD1 covers 7 bases. CDR3 length equals 15 residues. V shed 6 bases and J 6 bases; nucleotides not matched to a gene: 13. Looked up from germline, CDR1 is MDHEN and CDR2 is SYDVKM. The CDR3 DNA sequence: TGTGCCAGCAGCCAGTCACGGGACAGACCTAATGGCTACACCTTC. Translation: CASSQSRDRPNGYTF.

This clonotype was observed many times. CDR3 bases: TGTGCCAGCAGCTTCGAGGGGGCGAACAATCAGCCCCAGCATTTT. It specifies CASSFEGANNQPQHF. The V gene is TRBV7-2, the J gene TRBJ1-5, with 7 bases that match TRBD1. Germline values: CDR1 SGHTA, CDR2 FQGNSA. J gave up 3 bases and V 3 bases, and 5 bases lay outside the gene matches. This CDR3 has 15 amino acids.

This clonotype was counted ten times or more. This sequence joins TRBV28 and TRBJ1-1, with TRBD1 identical over 8 bases. The V gene end was trimmed by 2 bases and the J gene end by 5 bases; junction bases not matched to a gene: 19. Germline lookup yields CDR1 MDHEN and CDR2 SYDVKM. The CDR3 sequence is 19 residues long. The CDR3 sequence: CASSLMIAGRGRRTTEAFF. CDR3 bases: TGTGCCAGCAGTTTAATGATCGCTGGCAGGGGGCGGCGGACGACTGAAGCTTTCTTT.

Many counts were recorded for this clonotype. This rearrangement joins TRBV3-1 to TRBJ1-1; TRBD1 might be the D (5 bases). Germline CDR1 and CDR2: LGHDT and YNNKEL (reference sequence). There are 16 residues in the CDR3. The V gene lost 5 bases and the J gene lost 4 bases, with 20 bases spanning the gap. The CDR3 nucleotides read TGTGCCAGCAGCGCAAGATCCCGGGGCACGATCACTGAAGCTTTCTTT. Translation: CASSARSRGTITEAFF.

There are many counts of this clonotype. The CDR3 is CASSPRTIQETQYF. In DNA form, the CDR3 reads TGTGCCAGCAGTCCAAGGACAATCCAAGAGACCCAGTACTTC. The chain joins TRBV27 to TRBJ2-5, with a possible D match to TRBD1 (5 bases). The V gene lost 5 bases and the J gene lost 1 base, with 11 bases spanning the gap. The CDR3 is 14 amino acids. The V gene's germline CDR1 is MNHEY and CDR2 SMNVEV (reference sequence).

There are many counts of this clonotype. The rearrangement joins TRBV6-1 to TRBJ1-1; no reliable D call. Germline assignment: CDR1 MNHNS and CDR2 SASEGT. Between the trimmed V and J ends, which lost 4 bases and 1 base, there was a span of 16 bases. The CDR3 is 16 residues long. CDR3 loop: CASSAAMVTPNTEAFF. The CDR3 nucleotides read TGTGCCAGCAGTGCAGCTATGGTGACACCGAACACTGAAGCTTTCTTT.

In its sample, this clonotype was seen once. A read error may produce the germline difference seen at one junction end. V and J are TRBV7-8 and TRBJ2-5; 7 bases line up with TRBD1. The CDR3 has 13 residues. The germline CDR1 and CDR2 sequences are SGHVS and FQNEAQ. The chain's CDR3 is CARSWDSGKTQYF. For the CDR3, the DNA is TGTGCCAGAAGCTGGGACAGTGGGAAGACGCAGTACTTC.

This clonotype was picked up many times. The chain employs TRBV2 and TRBJ2-7; no firm D call. Trimming took 0 bases from V and 2 from J, leaving 5 bases between them. Germline V gene lookup returns CDR1 SNHLY and CDR2 FYNNEI. The CDR3 has 13 amino acids. The CDR3: CASSEAGPYEQYF. CDR3 nucleotides: TGTGCCAGCAGTGAAGCTGGCCCCTACGAGCAGTACTTC.

There are many counts of this clonotype. The chain uses TRBV29-1 and TRBJ2-7, with TRBD2 as a possible D gene (6 bases). V lost 6 bases and J lost 3, with 12 bases in between. In germline, CDR1 is SQVTM, CDR2 ANQGSEA. This CDR3 has 12 residues. The CDR3 here is CSVRDFGYEQYF. The CDR3 DNA is TGCAGCGTCCGGGACTTCGGCTACGAGCAGTACTTC.

This clonotype showed up many times. The CDR3 DNA reads TGTGCCAGCAGTGACAGGGGGGTTCAGCCCCAGCATTTT. Translated: CASSDRGVQPQHF. The chain combines TRBV12-3 or TRBV12-4 with TRBJ1-5; TRBD1 matches at 9 bases. The trim removed 5 bases at V and 6 bases at J, leaving 2 bases unmatched. The CDR3 is 13 residues long.

This clonotype was seen ten or more times. The rearrangement links TRBV12-3 or TRBV12-4 to TRBJ2-2; 10 bases are a match to TRBD2. The V segment lost 2 bases and the J segment 7 bases; nucleotides outside the gene matches: 10. This CDR3 region has 17 residues. CDR3 region: CASSLRLAGVGGGELFF. The CDR3, as DNA: TGTGCCAGCAGTTTAAGGCTAGCGGGAGTTGGTGGCGGGGAGCTGTTTTTT.

The sample holds a few counts of this clonotype. The V and J genes are TRBV30 and TRBJ2-7; D gene ambiguous. The germline V gene has CDR1 GTSNPN and CDR2 SVGIG (reference sequence). The CDR3 extends over 14 amino acids. The V gene lost 2 bases and the J gene lost 2 bases, with 13 bases spanning the gap. CDR3 region: CAWSLSLAAYEQYF. In DNA form, the CDR3 reads TGTGCCTGGAGTTTGTCTTTGGCTGCCTACGAGCAGTACTTC.

This clonotype was seen at least ten times. V usage is TRBV24-1 and J usage is TRBJ1-2; D is undetermined. The germline V gene encodes CDR1 KGHDR and CDR2 SFDVKD. The CDR3 sequence is 13 residues long. Trimming shortened V by 4 bases and J by 7 bases, and 12 bases separated the two germline ends. The CDR3, as DNA: TGTGCCACCAGTGACTGGACGGGAGGTGGCTACACCTTC. Translating it yields CATSDWTGGGYTF.

This clonotype was found many times. The chain carries TRBV7-3 and TRBJ1-6; possibly TRBD1 for D (5 bases). The CDR3 is 14 amino acids. Germline CDR1 is SGHTA and CDR2 is FQGTGA. Trimming cost V 5 bases and J 8 bases, with 13 bases left between them. Here the CDR3 reads CASSQRGSDSPLHF. CDR3 in DNA: TGTGCCAGCAGCCAAAGGGGTAGCGATTCACCCCTCCACTTT.

This clonotype was seen a single time. The rearrangement links TRBV6-1 to TRBJ1-5; D gene ambiguous. Germline-derived CDR1 and CDR2 are MNHNS and SASEGT. This CDR3 is 17 amino acids long. Trimming stripped 1 base from V and 2 bases from J, with 15 bases between. The CDR3 protein is CASSEGMGGFGNQPQHF. CDR3 DNA sequence: TGTGCCAGCAGTGAAGGGATGGGAGGGTTCGGCAATCAGCCCCAGCATTTT.

This clonotype was seen many times. The chain links TRBV19 to TRBJ1-1; D is undetermined. V lost 3 bases, J lost 1 base, and 6 bases lay in between. The CDR3 runs to 13 residues. Per germline, CDR1 LNHDA and CDR2 SQIVND (reference sequence). The CDR3 DNA reads TGTGCCAGTAGTATTTGGAAGAACACTGAAGCTTTCTTT. This codes for CASSIWKNTEAFF.

This clonotype was observed many times. The rearrangement uses TRBV7-8 and TRBJ2-5, with 9 bases aligning to TRBD1. V lost 5 bases, J lost 6 bases, and 7 bases stayed unmatched. This CDR3 contains 14 residues. Germline CDR1 and CDR2: SGHVS and FQNEAQ. CDR3 nucleotides: TGTGCCAGCAGCGTAGAACAGGGGGCCAAGACCCAGTACTTC. It yields the protein CASSVEQGAKTQYF.

As to this clonotype: One end of the junction is discordant with germline, which a read error may explain. This chain joins TRBV7-2 and TRBJ2-7, with TRBD2 identical over 14 bases. Germline CDR1 reads SGHTA; CDR2 reads FQGNSA. The CDR3 contains 14 residues. The CDR3 coding sequence is TGTGCCAGCAGCCCTGGGACTAGCGGGGGCGTTATCGGGTTC. Its translation is CASSPGTSGGVIGF.

The rearrangement joins TRBV29-1 to TRBJ2-4; 10 nucleotides match TRBD1. CDR3 length: 15 amino acids. Germline assignment: CDR1 SQVTM and CDR2 ANQGSEA. V was pared by 7 bases and J by 6 bases, with 12 bases of the junction left unmatched. The CDR3 DNA sequence: TGCAGCGGGGGCACCGGGACAGGGGAGGGAAACATTCAGTACTTC. Amino acids: CSGGTGTGEGNIQYF.

This clonotype was counted at least ten times. The chain uses TRBV27 and TRBJ1-5; D is unclear. V was cut by 4 bases and J by 4 bases, with 8 bases left in between. Germline lookup yields CDR1 MNHEY and CDR2 SMNVEV (reference sequence). The CDR3 spans 13 residues. CDR3 bases: TGTGCCAGCAGTTGGGGAGTAAATCAGCCCCAGCATTTT. This translates into CASSWGVNQPQHF.